This T cell receptor (beta chain) was recovered during a study of blood T cell repertoires in COVID-19. The overall study: PBMCs, B-cell-depleted T cells, or T cells provided the cDNA or gDNA that made up the material.

Germline V gene sequence: CDR1 MDHEN, CDR2 SYDVKM. This CDR3 is 16 amino acids long. V shed 3 bases and J 0 bases; nucleotides not matched to a gene: 4. Clones were sequenced by immunoSEQ multiplex PCR, and TCRdb holds only the in-frame ones, with some missing. The sample carries about 50,000 clones, 86% recorded once. Sequenced sample: peripheral blood. The TCR was taken from a man aged 65 to 79 with acute or convalescent COVID-19. The rearrangement joins TRBV28 to TRBJ1-5; 8 positions match TRBD1. CDR3 DNA sequence: TGTGCCAGCAGTTTGCCGGGACAGGTTAGCAATCAGCCCCAGCATTTT. It yields the protein CASSLPGQVSNQPQHF.